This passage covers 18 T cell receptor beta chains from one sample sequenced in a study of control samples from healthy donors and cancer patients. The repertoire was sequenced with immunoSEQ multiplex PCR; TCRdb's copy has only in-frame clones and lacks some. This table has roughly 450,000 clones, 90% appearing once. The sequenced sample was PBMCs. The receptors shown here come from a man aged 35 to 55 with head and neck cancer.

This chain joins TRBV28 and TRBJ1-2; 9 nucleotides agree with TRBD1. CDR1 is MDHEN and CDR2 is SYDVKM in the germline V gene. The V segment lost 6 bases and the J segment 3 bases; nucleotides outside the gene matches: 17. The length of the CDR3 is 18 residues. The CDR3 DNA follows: TGTGCCAGCAGGTCTGACAGGGGGAGGATTAATGTTCACTATGGCTACACCTTC. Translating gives CASRSDRGRINVHYGYTF.

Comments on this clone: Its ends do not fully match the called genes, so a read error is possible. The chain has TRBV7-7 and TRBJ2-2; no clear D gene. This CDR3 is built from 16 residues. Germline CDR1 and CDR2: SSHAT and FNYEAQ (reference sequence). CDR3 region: CASSPSRHPNTGELFF. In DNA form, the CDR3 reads TGTGCTAGCAGCCCTTCAAGACACCCGAACACCGGGGAGCTGTTTTTT.

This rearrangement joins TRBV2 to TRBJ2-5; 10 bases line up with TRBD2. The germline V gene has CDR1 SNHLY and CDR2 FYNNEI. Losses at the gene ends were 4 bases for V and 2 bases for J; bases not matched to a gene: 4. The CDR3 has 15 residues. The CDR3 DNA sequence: TGTGCCAGCAGTGTTGAGACTAGCGGGCAAGAGACCCAGTACTTC. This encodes CASSVETSGQETQYF.

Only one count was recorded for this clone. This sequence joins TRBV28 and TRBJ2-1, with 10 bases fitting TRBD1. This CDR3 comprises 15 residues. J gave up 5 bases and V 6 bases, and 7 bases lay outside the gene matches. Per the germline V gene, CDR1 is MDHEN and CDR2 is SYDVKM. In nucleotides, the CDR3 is TGTGCCAGCAGCCACGACAGGGGGCTGGACAATGAGCAGTTCTTC. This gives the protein CASSHDRGLDNEQFF.

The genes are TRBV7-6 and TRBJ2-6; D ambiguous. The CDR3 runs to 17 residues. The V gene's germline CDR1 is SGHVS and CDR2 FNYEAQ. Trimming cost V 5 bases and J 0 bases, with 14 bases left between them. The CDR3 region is CASSRIPRLSGANVLTF. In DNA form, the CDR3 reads TGTGCCAGCAGCCGCATTCCCCGCCTCTCTGGGGCCAACGTCCTGACTTTC.

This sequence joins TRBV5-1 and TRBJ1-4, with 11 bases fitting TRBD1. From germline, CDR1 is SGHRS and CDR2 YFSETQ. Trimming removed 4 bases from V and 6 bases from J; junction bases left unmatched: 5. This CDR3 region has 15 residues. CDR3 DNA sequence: TGCGCCAGCAGCCTAGAGGGACAGGGGGATGAAAAACTGTTTTTT. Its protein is CASSLEGQGDEKLFF.

The CDR3 bases are TGTGCCAGCACCTCTAGCGGGGTAACCTACGAGCAGTACTTC. This sequence encodes CASTSSGVTYEQYF. This chain links TRBV3-1 (or the pseudogene TRBV3-2) with TRBJ2-7; 9 bases align to TRBD2. This CDR3 has 14 residues. The junction had 6 bases not matched to a gene; V was cut back by 7 bases and J by 2 bases. Germline V CDR1 and CDR2: LGHDT, YNNKEL (reference sequence).

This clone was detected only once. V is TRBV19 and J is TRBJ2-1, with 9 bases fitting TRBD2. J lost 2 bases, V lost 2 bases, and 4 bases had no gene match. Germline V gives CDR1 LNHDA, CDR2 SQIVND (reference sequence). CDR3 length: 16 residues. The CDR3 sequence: CASSISSGTTYNEQFF. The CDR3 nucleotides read TGTGCCAGTAGTATATCTAGCGGGACAACCTACAATGAGCAGTTCTTC.

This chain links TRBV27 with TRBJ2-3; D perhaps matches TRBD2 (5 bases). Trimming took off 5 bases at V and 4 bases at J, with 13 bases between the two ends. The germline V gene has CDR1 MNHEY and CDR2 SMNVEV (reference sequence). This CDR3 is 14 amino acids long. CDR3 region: CASSEGLGADTQYF. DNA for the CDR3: TGTGCCAGCAGTGAGGGCCTTGGCGCAGATACGCAGTATTTT.

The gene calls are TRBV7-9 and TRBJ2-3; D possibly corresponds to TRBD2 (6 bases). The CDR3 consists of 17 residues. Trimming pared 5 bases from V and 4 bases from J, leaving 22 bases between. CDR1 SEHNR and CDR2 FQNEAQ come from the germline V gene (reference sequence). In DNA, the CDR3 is TGTGCCAGCAGCCTGAATTTACTAGCTCTTGAGGCAGATACGCAGTATTTT. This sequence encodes CASSLNLLALEADTQYF.

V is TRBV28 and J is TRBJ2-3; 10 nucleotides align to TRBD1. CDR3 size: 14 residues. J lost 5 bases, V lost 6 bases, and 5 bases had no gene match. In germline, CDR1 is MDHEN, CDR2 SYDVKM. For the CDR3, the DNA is TGTGCCAGCAGAGGACAGGGGGGTAGAGATACGCAGTATTTT. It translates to CASRGQGGRDTQYF. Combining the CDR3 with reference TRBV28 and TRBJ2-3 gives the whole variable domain DVKVTQSSRYLVKRTGEKVFLECVQDMDHENMFWYRQDPGLGLRLIYFSYDVKMKEKGDIPEGYSVSREKKERFSLILESASTNQTSMYLCASRGQGGRDTQYFGPGTRLTVL.

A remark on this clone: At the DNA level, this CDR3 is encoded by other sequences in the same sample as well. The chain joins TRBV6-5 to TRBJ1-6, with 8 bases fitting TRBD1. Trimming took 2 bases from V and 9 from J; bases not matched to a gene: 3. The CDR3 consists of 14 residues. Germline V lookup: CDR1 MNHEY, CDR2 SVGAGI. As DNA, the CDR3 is TGTGCCAGCAGTTACGGACAGGGTGGTTCACCCCTCCACTTT. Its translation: CASSYGQGGSPLHF.

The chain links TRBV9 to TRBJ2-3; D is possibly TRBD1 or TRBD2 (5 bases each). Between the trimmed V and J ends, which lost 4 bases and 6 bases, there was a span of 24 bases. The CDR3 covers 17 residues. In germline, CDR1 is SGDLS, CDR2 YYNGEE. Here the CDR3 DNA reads TGTGCCAGCAGCCCCCGGGGCCCGGCCCCGGCTAAGGATACGCAGTATTTT. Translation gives CASSPRGPAPAKDTQYF.

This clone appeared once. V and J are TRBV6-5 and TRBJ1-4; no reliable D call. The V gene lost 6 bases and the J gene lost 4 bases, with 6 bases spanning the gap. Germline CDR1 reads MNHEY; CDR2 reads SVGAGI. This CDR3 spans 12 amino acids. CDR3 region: CASSQNNEKLFF. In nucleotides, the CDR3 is TGTGCCAGCAGCCAGAATAATGAAAAACTGTTTTTT.

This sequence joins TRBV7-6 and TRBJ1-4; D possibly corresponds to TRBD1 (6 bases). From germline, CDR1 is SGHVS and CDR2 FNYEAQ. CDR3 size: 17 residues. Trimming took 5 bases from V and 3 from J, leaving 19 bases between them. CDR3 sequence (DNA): TGTGCCAGCAGCCCAGGAGACAGGATGTTGTCTAATGAAAAACTGTTTTTT. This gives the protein CASSPGDRMLSNEKLFF.

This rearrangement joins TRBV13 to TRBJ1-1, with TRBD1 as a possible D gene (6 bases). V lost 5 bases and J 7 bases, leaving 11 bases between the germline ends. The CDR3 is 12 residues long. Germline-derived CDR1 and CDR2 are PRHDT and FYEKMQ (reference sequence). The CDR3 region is CASSKEGGEAFF. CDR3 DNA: TGTGCCAGCAGCAAAGAAGGGGGTGAAGCTTTCTTT.

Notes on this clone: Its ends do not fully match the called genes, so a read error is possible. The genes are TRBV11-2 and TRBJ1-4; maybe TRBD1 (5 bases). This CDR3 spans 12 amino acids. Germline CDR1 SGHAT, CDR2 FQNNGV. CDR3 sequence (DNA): TGTGCCAGCAGCTCCGGGGGGATGGGGCTGGTTTTT. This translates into CASSSGGMGLVF.

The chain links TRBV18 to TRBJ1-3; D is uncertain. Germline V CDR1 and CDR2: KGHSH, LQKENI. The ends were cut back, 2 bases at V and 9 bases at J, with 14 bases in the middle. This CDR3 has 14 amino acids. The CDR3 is CASSPATASGTIYF. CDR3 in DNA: TGTGCCAGCTCACCAGCCACCGCCTCGGGCACCATATATTTT.